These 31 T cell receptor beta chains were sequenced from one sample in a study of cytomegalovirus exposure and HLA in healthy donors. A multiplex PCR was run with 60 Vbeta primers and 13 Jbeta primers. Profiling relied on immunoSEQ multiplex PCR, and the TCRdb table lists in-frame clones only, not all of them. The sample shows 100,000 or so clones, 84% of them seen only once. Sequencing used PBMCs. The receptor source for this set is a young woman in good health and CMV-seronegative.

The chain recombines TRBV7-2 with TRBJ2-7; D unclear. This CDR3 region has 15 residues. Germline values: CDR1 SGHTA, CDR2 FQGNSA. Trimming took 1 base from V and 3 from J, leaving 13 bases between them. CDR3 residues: CASSLGPQENYEQYF. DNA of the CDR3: TGTGCCAGCAGCTTAGGACCCCAGGAAAACTACGAGCAGTACTTC.

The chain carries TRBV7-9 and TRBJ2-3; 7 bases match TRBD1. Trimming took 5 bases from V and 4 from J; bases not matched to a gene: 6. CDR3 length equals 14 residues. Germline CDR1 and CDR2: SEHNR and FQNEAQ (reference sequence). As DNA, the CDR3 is TGTGCCAGCAGCCCGCGACAGGGCCCAGATACGCAGTATTTT. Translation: CASSPRQGPDTQYF.

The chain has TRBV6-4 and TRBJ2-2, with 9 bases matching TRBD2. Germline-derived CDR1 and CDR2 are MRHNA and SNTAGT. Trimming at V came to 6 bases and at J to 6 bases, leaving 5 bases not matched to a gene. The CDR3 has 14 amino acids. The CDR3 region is CASSPGTSPGELFF. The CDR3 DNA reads TGTGCCAGCAGCCCCGGGACTAGCCCCGGGGAGCTGTTTTTT.

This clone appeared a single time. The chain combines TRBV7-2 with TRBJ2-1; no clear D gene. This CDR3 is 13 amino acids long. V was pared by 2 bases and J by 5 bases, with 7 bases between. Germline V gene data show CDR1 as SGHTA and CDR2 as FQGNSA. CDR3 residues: CASSLYQDNEQFF. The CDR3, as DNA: TGTGCCAGCAGCTTATACCAGGACAATGAGCAGTTCTTC.

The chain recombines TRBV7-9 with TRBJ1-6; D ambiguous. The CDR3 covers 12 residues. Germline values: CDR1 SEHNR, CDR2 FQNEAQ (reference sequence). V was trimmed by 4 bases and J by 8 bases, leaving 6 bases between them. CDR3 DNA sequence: TGTGCCAGCAGCTCCTCGTATTCACCCCTCCACTTT. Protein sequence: CASSSSYSPLHF.

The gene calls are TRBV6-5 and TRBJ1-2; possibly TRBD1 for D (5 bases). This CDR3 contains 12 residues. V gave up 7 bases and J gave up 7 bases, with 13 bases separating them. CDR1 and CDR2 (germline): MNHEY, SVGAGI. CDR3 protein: CASKGELGGYTF. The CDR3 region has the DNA TGTGCCAGCAAAGGGGAATTGGGTGGCTACACCTTC.

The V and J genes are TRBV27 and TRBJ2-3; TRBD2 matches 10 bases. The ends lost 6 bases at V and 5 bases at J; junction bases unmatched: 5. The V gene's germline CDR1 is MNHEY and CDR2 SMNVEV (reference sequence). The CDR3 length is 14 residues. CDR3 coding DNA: TGTGCCAGCAGGGCTAGCGGGGGAGTAGATACGCAGTATTTT. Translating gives CASRASGGVDTQYF.

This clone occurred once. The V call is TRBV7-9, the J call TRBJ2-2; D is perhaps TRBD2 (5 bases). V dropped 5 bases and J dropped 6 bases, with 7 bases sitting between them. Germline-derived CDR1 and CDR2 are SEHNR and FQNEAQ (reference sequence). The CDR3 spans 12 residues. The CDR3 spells CASSPGAGELFF. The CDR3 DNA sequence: TGTGCCAGCAGCCCCGGGGCCGGGGAGCTGTTTTTT.

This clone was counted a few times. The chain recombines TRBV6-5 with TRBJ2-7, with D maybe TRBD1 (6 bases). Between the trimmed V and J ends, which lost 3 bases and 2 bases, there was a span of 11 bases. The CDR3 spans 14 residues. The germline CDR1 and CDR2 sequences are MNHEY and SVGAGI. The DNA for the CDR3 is TGTGCCAGCAGTTATGTCAGGGGAGCCTACGAGCAGTACTTC. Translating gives CASSYVRGAYEQYF.

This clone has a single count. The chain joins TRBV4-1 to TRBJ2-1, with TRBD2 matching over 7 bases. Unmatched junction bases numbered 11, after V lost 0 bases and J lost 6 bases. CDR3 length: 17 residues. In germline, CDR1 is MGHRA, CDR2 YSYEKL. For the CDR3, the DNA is TGCGCCAGCAGCCAAGATGGGTCGAGACTAGCAGGCAATGAGCAGTTCTTC. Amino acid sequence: CASSQDGSRLAGNEQFF.

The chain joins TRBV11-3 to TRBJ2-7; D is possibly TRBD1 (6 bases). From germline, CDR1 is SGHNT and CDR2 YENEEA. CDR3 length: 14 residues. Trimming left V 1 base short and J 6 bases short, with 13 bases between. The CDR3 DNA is TGTGCCAGCAGCTTAGGAGGGACAATCGGCGAGCAGTACTTC. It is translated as CASSLGGTIGEQYF. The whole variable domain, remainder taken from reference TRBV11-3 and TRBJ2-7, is EAGVVQSPRYKIIEKKQPVAFWCNPISGHNTLYWYLQNLGQGPELLIRYENEEAVDDSQLPKDRFSAERLKGVDSTLKIQPAELGDSAVYLCASSLGGTIGEQYFGPGTRLTVT.

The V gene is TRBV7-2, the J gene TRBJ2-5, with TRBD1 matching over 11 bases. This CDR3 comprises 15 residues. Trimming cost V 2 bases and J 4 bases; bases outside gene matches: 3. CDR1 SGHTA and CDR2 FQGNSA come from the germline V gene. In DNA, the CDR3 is TGTGCCAGCAGCTTAAAGGACAGGGGGCTAGAGACCCAGTACTTC. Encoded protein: CASSLKDRGLETQYF.

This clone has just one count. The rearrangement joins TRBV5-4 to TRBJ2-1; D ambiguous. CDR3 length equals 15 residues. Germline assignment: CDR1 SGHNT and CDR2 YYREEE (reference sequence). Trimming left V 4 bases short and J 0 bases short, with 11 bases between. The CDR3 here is CASSVDLSSYNEQFF. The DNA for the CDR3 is TGTGCCAGCAGCGTTGACTTGAGCTCCTACAATGAGCAGTTCTTC.

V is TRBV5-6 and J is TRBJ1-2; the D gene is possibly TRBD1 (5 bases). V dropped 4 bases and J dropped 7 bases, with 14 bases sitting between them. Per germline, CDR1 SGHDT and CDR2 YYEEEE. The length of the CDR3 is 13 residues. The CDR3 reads CASSHSWDFGYTF. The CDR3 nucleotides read TGTGCCAGCAGCCACTCCTGGGACTTTGGCTACACCTTC.

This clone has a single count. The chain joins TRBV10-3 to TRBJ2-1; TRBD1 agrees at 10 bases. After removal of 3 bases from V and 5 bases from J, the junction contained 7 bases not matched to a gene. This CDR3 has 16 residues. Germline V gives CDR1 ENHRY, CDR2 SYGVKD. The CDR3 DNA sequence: TGTGCCATCAGTGAAGTGGGGACAGGGGTTAACAATGAGCAGTTCTTC. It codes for CAISEVGTGVNNEQFF.

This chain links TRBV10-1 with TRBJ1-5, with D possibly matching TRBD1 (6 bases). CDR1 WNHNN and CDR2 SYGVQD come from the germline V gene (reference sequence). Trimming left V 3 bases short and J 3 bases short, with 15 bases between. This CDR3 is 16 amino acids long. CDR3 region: CASSDERTEPNQPQHF. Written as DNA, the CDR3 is TGCGCCAGCAGTGATGAAAGGACAGAGCCCAATCAGCCCCAGCATTTT.

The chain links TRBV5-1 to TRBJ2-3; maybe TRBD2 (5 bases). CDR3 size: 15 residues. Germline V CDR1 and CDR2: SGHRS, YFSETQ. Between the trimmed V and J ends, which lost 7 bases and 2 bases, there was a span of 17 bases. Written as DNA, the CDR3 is TGCGCCAGCTCGAAAGTAACGGGATCCACAGATACGCAGTATTTT. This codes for CASSKVTGSTDTQYF.

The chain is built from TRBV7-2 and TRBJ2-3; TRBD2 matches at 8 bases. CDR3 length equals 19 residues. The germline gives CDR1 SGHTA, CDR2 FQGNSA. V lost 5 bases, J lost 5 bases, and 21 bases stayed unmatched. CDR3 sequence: CASSTPPTLIAGRKDTQYF. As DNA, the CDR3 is TGTGCCAGCAGCACCCCCCCTACCTTGATAGCGGGACGTAAAGATACGCAGTATTTT.

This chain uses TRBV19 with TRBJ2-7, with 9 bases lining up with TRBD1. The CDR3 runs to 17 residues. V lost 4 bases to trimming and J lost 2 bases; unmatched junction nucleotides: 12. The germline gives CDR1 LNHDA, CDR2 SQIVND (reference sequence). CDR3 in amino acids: CASSKAVGGQGAYEQYF. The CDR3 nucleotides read TGTGCCAGTAGTAAGGCCGTGGGGGGACAGGGAGCCTACGAGCAGTACTTC.

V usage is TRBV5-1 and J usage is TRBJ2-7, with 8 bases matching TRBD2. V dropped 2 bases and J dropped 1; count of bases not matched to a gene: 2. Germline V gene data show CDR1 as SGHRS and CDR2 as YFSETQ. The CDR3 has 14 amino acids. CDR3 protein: CASSFGGVSYEQYF. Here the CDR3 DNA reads TGCGCCAGCAGCTTCGGGGGGGTATCCTACGAGCAGTACTTC.

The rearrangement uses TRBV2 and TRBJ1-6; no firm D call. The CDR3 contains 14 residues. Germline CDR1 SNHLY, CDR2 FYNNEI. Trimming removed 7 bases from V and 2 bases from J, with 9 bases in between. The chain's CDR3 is CASTGVAYNSPLHF. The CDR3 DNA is TGTGCCAGCACCGGGGTTGCCTATAATTCACCCCTCCACTTT.

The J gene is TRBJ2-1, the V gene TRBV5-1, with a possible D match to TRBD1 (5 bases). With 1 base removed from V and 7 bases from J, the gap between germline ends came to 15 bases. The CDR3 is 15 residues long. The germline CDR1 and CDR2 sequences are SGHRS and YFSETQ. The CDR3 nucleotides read TGCGCCAGCAGCTTGTATAGTAGGGGTGGTAATGAGCAGTTCTTC. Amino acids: CASSLYSRGGNEQFF. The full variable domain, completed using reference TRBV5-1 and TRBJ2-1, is KAGVTQTPRYLIKTRGQQVTLSCSPISGHRSVSWYQQTPGQGLQFLFEYFSETQRNKGNFPGRFSGRQFSNSRSEMNVSTLELGDSALYLCASSLYSRGGNEQFFGPGTRLTVL.

As DNA, the CDR3 is TGTGCCAGCAGCTCCTACAGGGGCCAATTTTTTGAGCAGTACTTC. Its translation is CASSSYRGQFFEQYF. This chain uses TRBV7-9 with TRBJ2-7, with TRBD1 matching over 7 bases. Germline V gene data show CDR1 as SEHNR and CDR2 as FQNEAQ (reference sequence). The V and J ends lost 4 bases and 7 bases, in that order; junction bases with no gene match: 13. The CDR3 extends over 15 amino acids.

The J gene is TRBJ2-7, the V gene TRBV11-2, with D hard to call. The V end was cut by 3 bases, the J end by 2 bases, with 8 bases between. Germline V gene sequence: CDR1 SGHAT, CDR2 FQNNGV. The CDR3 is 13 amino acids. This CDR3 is CASSLAPTYEQYF. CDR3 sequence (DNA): TGTGCCAGCAGCTTGGCACCGACCTACGAGCAGTACTTC. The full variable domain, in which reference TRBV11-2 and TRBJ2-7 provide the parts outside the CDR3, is EAGVAQSPRYKIIEKRQSVAFWCNPISGHATLYWYQQILGQGPKLLIQFQNNGVVDDSQLPKDRFSAERLKGVDSTLKIQPAKLEDSAVYLCASSLAPTYEQYFGPGTRLTVT.

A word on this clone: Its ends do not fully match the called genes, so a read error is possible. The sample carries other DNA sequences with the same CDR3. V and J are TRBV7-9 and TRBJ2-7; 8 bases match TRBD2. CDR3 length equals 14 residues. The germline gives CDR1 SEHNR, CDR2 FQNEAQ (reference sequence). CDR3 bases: TGCGCCAGCAGCCCCCGGGGGGGTCCCTACGAGCAGTACTTC. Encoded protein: CASSPRGGPYEQYF.

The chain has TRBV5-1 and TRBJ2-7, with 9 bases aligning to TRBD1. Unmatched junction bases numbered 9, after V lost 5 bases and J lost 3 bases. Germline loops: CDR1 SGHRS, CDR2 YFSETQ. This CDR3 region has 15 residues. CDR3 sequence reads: CASRRPGTGSYEQYF. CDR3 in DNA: TGCGCCAGCAGGCGTCCCGGGACAGGGAGCTACGAGCAGTACTTC.

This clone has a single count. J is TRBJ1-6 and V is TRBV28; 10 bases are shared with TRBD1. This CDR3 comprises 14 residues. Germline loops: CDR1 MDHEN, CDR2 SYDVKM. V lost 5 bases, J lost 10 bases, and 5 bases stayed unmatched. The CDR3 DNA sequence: TGTGCCAGCAGTGGTGACAGGGGGCTCTCACCCCTCCACTTT. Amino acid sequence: CASSGDRGLSPLHF.

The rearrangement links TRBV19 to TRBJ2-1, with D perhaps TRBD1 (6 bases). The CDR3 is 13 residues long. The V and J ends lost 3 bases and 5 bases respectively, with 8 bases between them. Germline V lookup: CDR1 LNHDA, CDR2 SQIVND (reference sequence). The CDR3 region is CASSIGQNNEQFF. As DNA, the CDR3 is TGTGCCAGTAGTATTGGACAGAACAATGAGCAGTTCTTC. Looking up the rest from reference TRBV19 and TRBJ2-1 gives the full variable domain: DGGITQSPKYLFRKEGQNVTLSCEQNLNHDAMYWYRQDPGQGLRLIYYSQIVNDFQKGDIAEGYSVSREKKESFPLTVTSAQKNPTAFYLCASSIGQNNEQFFGPGTRLTVL.

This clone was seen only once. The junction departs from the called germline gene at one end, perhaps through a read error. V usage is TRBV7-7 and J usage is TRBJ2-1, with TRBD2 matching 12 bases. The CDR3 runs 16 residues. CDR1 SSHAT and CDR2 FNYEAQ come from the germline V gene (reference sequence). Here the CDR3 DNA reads TGTGCTAGCAGCCCTGGGAAACTAGCGGGAGGCAATGAGCAGTTCTTC. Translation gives CASSPGKLAGGNEQFF.

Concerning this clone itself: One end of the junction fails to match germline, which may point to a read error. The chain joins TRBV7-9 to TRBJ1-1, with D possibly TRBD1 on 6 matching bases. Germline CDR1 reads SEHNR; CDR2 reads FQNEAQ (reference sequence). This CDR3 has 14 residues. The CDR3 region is CSSSLAGANTEAFF. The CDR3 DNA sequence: TGTTCCAGCAGCTTAGCGGGGGCGAACACTGAAGCTTTCTTT.

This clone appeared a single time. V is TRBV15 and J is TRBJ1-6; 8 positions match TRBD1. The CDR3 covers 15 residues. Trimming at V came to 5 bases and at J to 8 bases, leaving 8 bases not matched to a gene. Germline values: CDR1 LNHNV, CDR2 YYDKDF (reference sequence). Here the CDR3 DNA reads TGTGCCACCAGCGGTCGGGGACAGGTGGATTCACCCCTCCACTTT. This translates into CATSGRGQVDSPLHF.